The 3 T cell receptor beta chains in this list originate from one sample, sequenced in a study of T cell changes during pregnancy in multiple sclerosis. Some clones are missing from TCRdb's copy, which holds only in-frame ones; the method was immunoSEQ multiplex PCR. The profile shows tens of thousands of clones, approximately 92% of them singletons. The sample consisted of peripheral blood, taken in the third trimester of pregnancy. The receptors derive from a female donor with multiple sclerosis, enrolled in a pregnancy study.

V usage is TRBV6-5 and J usage is TRBJ2-2; a possible D gene is TRBD2 (6 bases). CDR1 is MNHEY and CDR2 is SVGAGI in the germline V gene. The ends were cut back, 0 bases at V and 7 bases at J, with 9 bases in the middle. This CDR3 is 14 amino acids long. Written as DNA, the CDR3 is TGTGCCAGCAGTTACTCGTGGGGGGACGGGGAGCTGTTTTTT. It codes for CASSYSWGDGELFF.

The chain combines TRBV4-1 with TRBJ1-2; D may be TRBD1 (6 bases). The CDR3 is 14 amino acids. Germline CDR1 and CDR2: MGHRA and YSYEKL. V lost 4 bases and J 4 bases, leaving 13 bases between the germline ends. The CDR3 reads CASSLPGEAYGYTF. CDR3 DNA: TGCGCCAGCAGCCTTCCAGGGGAAGCCTATGGCTACACCTTC.

The rearrangement uses TRBV4-3 and TRBJ2-5; D is unclear. This CDR3 spans 16 amino acids. Trimming pared 0 bases from V and 5 bases from J, leaving 16 bases between. The germline gives CDR1 LGHNA, CDR2 YSLEER. The chain's CDR3 is CASSQERAPTLETQYF. CDR3 nucleotide sequence: TGCGCCAGCAGCCAAGAACGAGCGCCCACACTTGAGACCCAGTACTTC.